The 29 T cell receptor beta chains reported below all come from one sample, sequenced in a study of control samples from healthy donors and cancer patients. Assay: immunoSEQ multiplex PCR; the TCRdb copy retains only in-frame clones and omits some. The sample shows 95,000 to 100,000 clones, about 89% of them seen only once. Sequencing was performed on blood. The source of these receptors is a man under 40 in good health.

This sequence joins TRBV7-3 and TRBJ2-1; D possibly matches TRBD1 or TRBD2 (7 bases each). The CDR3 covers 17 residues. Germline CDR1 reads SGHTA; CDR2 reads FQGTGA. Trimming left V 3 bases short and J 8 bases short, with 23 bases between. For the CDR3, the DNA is TGTGCCAGCAGCTTGGGGTCGGTGGGAGGGGGCCAGGATGAGCAGTTCTTC. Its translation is CASSLGSVGGGQDEQFF.

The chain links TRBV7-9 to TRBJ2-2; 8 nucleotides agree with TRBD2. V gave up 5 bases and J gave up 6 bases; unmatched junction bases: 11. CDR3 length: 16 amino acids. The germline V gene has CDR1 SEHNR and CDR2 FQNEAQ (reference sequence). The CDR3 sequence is CASSRYDGGGPGELFF. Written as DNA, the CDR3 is TGTGCCAGCAGCCGTTACGATGGCGGGGGGCCCGGGGAGCTGTTTTTT. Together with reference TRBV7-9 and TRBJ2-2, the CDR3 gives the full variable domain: DTGVSQNPRHKITKRGQNVTFRCDPISEHNRLYWYRQTLGQGPEFLTYFQNEAQLEKSRLLSDRFSAERPKGSFSTLEIQRTEQGDSAMYLCASSRYDGGGPGELFFGEGSRLTVL.

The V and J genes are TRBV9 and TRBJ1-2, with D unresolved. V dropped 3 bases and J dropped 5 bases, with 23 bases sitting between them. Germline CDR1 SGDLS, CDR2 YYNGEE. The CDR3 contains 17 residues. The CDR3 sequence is CASSAKLYSTVGYGYTF. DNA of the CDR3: TGTGCCAGCAGCGCTAAATTATACTCTACTGTCGGATATGGCTACACCTTC.

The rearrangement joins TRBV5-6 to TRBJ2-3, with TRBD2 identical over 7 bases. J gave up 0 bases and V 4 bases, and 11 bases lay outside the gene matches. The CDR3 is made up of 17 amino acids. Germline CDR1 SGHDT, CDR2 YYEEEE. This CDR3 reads CASSPLGERGSTDTQYF. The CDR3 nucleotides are TGTGCCAGCAGCCCGCTTGGTGAGCGGGGTAGCACAGATACGCAGTATTTT.

The CDR3 DNA follows: TGTGCCAGCAGCTCCTCCGGGACAGAGTCACTCCTACGTTCCTACGAGCAGTACTTC. It translates to CASSSSGTESLLRSYEQYF. The chain is built from TRBV11-3 and TRBJ2-7; 7 bases align to TRBD1. Germline CDR1 is SGHNT and CDR2 is YENEEA. The CDR3 runs to 19 residues. V lost 4 bases to trimming and J lost 1 base; unmatched junction nucleotides: 19.

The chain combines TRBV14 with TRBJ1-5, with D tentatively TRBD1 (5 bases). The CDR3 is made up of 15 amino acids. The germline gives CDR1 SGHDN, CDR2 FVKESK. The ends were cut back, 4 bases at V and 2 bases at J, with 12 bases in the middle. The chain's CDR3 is CASSPGRSRNQPQHF. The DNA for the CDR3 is TGTGCCAGCAGCCCAGGGAGGTCGCGCAATCAGCCCCAGCATTTT.

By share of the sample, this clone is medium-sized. CDR3 in amino acids: CASSIDLSTAAAYGYTF. The DNA of the CDR3 is TGTGCCAGTAGTATAGATCTCTCGACCGCAGCAGCCTATGGCTACACCTTC. The chain is built from TRBV19 and TRBJ1-2; D gene uncertain. CDR3 size: 17 residues. With 0 bases removed from V and 4 bases from J, the gap between germline ends came to 18 bases. Per germline, CDR1 LNHDA and CDR2 SQIVND (reference sequence).

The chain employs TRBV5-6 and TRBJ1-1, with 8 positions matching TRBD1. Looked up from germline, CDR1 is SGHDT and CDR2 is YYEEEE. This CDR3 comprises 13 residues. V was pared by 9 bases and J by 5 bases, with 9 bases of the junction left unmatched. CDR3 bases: TGTGCCACCCAGGCAGGGGGCGGAACTGAAGCTTTCTTT. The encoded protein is CATQAGGGTEAFF.

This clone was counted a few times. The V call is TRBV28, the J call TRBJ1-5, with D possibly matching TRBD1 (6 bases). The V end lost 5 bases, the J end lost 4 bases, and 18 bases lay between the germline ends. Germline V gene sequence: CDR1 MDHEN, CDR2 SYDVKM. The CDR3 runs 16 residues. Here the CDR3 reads CASSPLRGGNNQPQHF. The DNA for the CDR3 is TGTGCCAGCAGTCCCCTGCGGGGGGGCAATAATCAGCCCCAGCATTTT.

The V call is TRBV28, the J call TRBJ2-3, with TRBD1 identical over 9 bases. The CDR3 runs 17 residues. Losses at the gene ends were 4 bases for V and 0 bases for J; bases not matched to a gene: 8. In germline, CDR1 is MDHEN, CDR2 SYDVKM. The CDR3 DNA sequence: TGTGCCAGCAGTTGGGGGGACAGGGTAGCTAGCACAGATACGCAGTATTTT. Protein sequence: CASSWGDRVASTDTQYF.

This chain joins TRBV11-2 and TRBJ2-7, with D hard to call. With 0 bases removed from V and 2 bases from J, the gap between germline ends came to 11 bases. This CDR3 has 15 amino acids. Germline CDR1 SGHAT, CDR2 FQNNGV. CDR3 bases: TGTGCCAGCAGCTTAGACCGGGCGACACCCTACGAGCAGTACTTC. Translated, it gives CASSLDRATPYEQYF. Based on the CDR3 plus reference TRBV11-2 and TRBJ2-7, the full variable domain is EAGVAQSPRYKIIEKRQSVAFWCNPISGHATLYWYQQILGQGPKLLIQFQNNGVVDDSQLPKDRFSAERLKGVDSTLKIQPAKLEDSAVYLCASSLDRATPYEQYFGPGTRLTVT.

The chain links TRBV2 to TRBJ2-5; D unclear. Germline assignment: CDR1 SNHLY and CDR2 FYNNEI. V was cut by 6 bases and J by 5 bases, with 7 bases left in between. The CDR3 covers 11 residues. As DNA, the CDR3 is TGTGCCAGCAGGGGATGGGAGACCCAGTACTTC. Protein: CASRGWETQYF. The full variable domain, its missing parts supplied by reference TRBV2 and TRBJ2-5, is EPEVTQTPSHQVTQMGQEVILRCVPISNHLYFYWYRQILGQKVEFLVSFYNNEISEKSEIFDDQFSVERPDGSNFTLKIRSTKLEDSAMYFCASRGWETQYFGPGTRLLVL.

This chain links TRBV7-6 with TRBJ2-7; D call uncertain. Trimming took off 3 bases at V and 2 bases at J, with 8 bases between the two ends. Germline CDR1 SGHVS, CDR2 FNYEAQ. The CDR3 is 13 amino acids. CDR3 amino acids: CASSLSTAYEQYF. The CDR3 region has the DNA TGTGCCAGCAGCTTGTCTACAGCCTACGAGCAGTACTTC.

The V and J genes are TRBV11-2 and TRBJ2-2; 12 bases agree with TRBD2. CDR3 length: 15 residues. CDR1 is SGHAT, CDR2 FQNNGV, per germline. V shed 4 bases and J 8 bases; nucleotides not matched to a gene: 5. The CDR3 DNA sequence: TGTGCCAGCAGCTCTGGGACTAGCGGGCGAGGGGAGCTGTTTTTT. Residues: CASSSGTSGRGELFF.

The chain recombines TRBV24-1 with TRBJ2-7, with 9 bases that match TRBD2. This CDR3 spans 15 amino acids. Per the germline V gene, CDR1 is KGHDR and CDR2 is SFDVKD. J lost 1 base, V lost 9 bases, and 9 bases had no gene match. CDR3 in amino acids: CATALLAGNSYEQYV. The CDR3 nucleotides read TGTGCCACCGCCCTCCTAGCGGGGAATTCCTACGAGCAGTACGTC.

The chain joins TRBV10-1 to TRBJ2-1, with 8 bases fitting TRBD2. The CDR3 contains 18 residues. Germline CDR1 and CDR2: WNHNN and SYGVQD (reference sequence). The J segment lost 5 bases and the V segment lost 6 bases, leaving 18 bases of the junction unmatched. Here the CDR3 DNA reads TGCGCCAGCAGCCTCTCCCGGGTAGCGGGATCCATCCACAATGAGCAGTTCTTC. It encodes CASSLSRVAGSIHNEQFF.

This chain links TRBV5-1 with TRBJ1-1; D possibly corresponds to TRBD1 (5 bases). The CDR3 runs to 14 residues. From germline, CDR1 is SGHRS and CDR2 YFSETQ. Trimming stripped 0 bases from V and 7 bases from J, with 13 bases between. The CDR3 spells CASSLDPGSGEAFF. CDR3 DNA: TGCGCCAGCAGCTTGGACCCAGGGTCAGGTGAAGCTTTCTTT. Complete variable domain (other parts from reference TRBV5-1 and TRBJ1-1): KAGVTQTPRYLIKTRGQQVTLSCSPISGHRSVSWYQQTPGQGLQFLFEYFSETQRNKGNFPGRFSGRQFSNSRSEMNVSTLELGDSALYLCASSLDPGSGEAFFGQGTRLTVV.

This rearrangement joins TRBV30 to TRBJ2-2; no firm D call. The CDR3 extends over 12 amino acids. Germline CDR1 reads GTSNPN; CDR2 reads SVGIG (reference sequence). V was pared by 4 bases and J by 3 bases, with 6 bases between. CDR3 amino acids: CAWTADTGELFF. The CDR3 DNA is TGTGCCTGGACGGCGGACACCGGGGAGCTGTTTTTT. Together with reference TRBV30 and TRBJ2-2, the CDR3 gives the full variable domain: SQTIHQWPATLVQPVGSPLSLECTVEGTSNPNLYWYRQAAGRGLQLLFYSVGIGQISSEVPQNLSASRPQDRQFILSSKKLLLSDSGFYLCAWTADTGELFFGEGSRLTVL.

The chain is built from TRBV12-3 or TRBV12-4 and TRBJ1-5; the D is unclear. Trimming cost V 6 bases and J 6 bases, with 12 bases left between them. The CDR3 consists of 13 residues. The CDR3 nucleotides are TGTGCCAGCAGATCTGGCCGGGGTCAGCCCCAGCATTTT. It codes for CASRSGRGQPQHF.

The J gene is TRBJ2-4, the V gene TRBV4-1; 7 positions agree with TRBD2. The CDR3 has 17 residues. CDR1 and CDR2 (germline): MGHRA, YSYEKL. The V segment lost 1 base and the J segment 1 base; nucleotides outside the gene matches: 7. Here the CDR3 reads CASSQVPPGGAKNIQYF. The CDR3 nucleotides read TGCGCCAGCAGCCAAGTACCCCCCGGGGGGGCCAAAAACATTCAGTACTTC.

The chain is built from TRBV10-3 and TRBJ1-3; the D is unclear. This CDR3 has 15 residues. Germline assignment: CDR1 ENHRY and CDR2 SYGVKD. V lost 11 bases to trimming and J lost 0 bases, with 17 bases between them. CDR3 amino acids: CASQGVSYSGNTIYF. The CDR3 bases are TGTGCCTCCCAAGGAGTCAGTTACTCTGGAAACACCATATATTTT.

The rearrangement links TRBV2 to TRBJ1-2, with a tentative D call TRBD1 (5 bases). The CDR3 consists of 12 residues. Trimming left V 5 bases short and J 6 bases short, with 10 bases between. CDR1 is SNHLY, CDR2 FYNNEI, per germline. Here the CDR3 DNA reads TGTGCCAGCAGTAAGACAGAGAATGGCTACACCTTC. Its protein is CASSKTENGYTF.

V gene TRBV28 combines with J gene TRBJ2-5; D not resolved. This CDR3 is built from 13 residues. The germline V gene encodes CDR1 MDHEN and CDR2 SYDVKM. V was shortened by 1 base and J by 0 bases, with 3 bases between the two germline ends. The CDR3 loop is CASSLLNQETQYF. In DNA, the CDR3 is TGTGCCAGCAGTTTATTGAACCAAGAGACCCAGTACTTC.

The CDR3 DNA reads as TGTGCCAGCAGCATTGAGCGGGGGAACCAAGAGACCCAGTACTTC. Translated: CASSIERGNQETQYF. The chain recombines TRBV7-9 with TRBJ2-5, with 8 bases that match TRBD2. This CDR3 region has 15 residues. The junction had 5 bases not matched to a gene; V was cut back by 5 bases and J by 0 bases. Germline V lookup: CDR1 SEHNR, CDR2 FQNEAQ (reference sequence).

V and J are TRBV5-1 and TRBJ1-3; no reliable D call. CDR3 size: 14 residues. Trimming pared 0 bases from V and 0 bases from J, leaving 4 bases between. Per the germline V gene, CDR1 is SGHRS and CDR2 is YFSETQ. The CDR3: CASSLGSSGNTIYF. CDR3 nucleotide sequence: TGCGCCAGCAGCTTGGGGAGCTCTGGAAACACCATATATTTT.

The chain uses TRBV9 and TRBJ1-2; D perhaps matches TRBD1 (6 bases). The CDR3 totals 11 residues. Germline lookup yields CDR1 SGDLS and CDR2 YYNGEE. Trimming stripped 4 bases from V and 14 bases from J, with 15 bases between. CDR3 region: CASSYIRGYTF. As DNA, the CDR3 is TGTGCCAGCAGCTACATTAGGGGGTATACCTTC.

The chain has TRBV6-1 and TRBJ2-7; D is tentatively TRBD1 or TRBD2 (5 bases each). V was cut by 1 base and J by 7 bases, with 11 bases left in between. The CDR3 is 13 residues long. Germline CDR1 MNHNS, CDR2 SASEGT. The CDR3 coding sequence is TGTGCCAGCAGTGAAGGTGGATGGGGGGAGCAGTACTTC. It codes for CASSEGGWGEQYF.

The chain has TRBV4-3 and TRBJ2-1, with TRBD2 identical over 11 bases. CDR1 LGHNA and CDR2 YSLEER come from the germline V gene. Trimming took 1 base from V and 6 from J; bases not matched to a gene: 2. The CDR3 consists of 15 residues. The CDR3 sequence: CASSQGGLAGNEQFF. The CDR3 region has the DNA TGCGCCAGCAGCCAAGGTGGACTAGCGGGCAATGAGCAGTTCTTC.

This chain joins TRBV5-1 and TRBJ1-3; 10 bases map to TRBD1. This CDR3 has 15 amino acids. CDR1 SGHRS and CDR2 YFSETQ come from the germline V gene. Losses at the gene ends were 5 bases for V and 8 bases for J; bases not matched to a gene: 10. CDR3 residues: CASSSTGTGVDTIYF. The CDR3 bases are TGCGCCAGCAGTTCCACCGGGACAGGGGTGGACACCATATATTTT.